This T cell receptor (beta chain) is drawn from a study of T cells after posttransplantation cyclophosphamide. Study-wide results and caveats: Tissue-infiltrating T cells from skin or gut overlapped little with blood T cells. Donor CD8+ memory clones often dominated recipient blood repertoires at later times. TRB clonality was highly associated with recipient CMV seropositivity and reactivation.

A note on this clone: Its specificity is not known.

Clones were sequenced by immunoSEQ multiplex PCR, and TCRdb holds only the in-frame ones, with some missing. The data contain some 47,000 clones, around 84% of them singletons. The CDR3 is 15 residues long. After removal of 5 bases from V and 6 bases from J, the junction contained 9 bases not matched to a gene. Germline CDR1 reads MNHEY; CDR2 reads SMNVEV (reference sequence). This chain links TRBV27 with TRBJ1-5, with 8 bases matching TRBD1. The source material was PBMCs. The sequence was obtained from a man younger than 40 with a blood cancer, CMV-positive, and with a related stem cell donor. The CDR3 sequence is CASSPGQGWGQPQHF. CDR3 bases: TGTGCCAGCAGTCCAGGACAGGGATGGGGTCAGCCCCAGCATTTT.